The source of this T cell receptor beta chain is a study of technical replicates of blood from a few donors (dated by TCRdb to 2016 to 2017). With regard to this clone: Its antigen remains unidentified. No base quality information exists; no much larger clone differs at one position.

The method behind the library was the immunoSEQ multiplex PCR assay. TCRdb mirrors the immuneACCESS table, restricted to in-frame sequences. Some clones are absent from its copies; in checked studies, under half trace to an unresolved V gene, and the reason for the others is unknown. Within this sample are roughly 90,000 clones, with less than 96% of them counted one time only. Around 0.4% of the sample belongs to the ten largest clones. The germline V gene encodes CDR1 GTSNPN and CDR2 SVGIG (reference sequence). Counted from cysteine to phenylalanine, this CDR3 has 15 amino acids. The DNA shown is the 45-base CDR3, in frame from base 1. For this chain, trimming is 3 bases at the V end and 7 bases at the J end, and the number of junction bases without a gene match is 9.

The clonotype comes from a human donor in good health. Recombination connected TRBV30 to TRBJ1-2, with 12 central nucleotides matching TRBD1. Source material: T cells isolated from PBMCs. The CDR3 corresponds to CAWSWTGQGAAGYTF. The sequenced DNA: TGTGCCTGGAGCTGGACGGGACAGGGGGCAGCTGGCTACACCTTC. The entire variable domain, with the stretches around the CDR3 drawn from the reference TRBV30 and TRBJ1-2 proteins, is SQTIHQWPATLVQPVGSPLSLECTVEGTSNPNLYWYRQAAGRGLQLLFYSVGIGQISSEVPQNLSASRPQDRQFILSSKKLLLSDSGFYLCAWSWTGQGAAGYTFGSGTRLTVV.